This entry lists 9 T cell receptor beta chains sequenced from one sample in a study of blood T cell repertoires in COVID-19. Method: immunoSEQ multiplex PCR; TCRdb's copy keeps in-frame clones and lacks some. Among about 480,000 clones listed, 88% were seen once. Source material: PBMCs or T cells enriched from blood (not recorded which). All receptors come from a woman aged 40 to 50 who had recovered from COVID-19.

V usage is TRBV10-1 and J usage is TRBJ2-2, with a possible D match to TRBD1 (6 bases). V lost 2 bases and J 1 base, leaving 17 bases between the germline ends. The germline CDR1 and CDR2 sequences are WNHNN and SYGVQD (reference sequence). There are 18 residues in the CDR3. As DNA, the CDR3 is TGCGCCAGCAGTGAGAATGGATGGGGCAGGGGGAACACCGGGGAGCTGTTTTTT. Translation: CASSENGWGRGNTGELFF.

This clone was observed a single time. The gene calls are TRBV7-6 and TRBJ1-6, with 8 positions matching TRBD1. With V trimmed by 5 bases and J by 8 bases, 5 bases remained unmatched. The V gene's germline CDR1 is SGHVS and CDR2 FNYEAQ. CDR3 length: 14 residues. DNA of the CDR3: TGTGCCAGCAGCCTAGGACAGGGACATTCACCCCTCCACTTT. Protein product: CASSLGQGHSPLHF.

The chain uses TRBV27 and TRBJ1-2; 8 bases agree with TRBD1. The CDR3 runs to 15 residues. CDR1 and CDR2 from the germline V gene are MNHEY and SMNVEV (reference sequence). Trimming at V came to 0 bases and at J to 8 bases, leaving 8 bases not matched to a gene. The CDR3: CASSLSTGGFYGYTF. The CDR3 DNA reads as TGTGCCAGCAGTTTATCCACAGGGGGTTTTTACGGCTACACCTTC.

V is TRBV12-5 and J is TRBJ2-1, with 11 bases fitting TRBD2. This CDR3 has 15 residues. Per the germline V gene, CDR1 is LGHNT and CDR2 is FRNRAP. Unmatched junction bases numbered 2, after V lost 3 bases and J lost 4 bases. This chain's CDR3 is CASGLGTSGYNEQFF. The CDR3 bases are TGTGCTAGTGGTTTAGGGACTAGCGGATACAATGAGCAGTTCTTC.

The chain uses TRBV7-2 and TRBJ1-2, with 10 bases matching TRBD1. Germline-derived CDR1 and CDR2 are SGHTA and FQGNSA. Germline trimming cut 5 bases from V and 8 bases from J; bases unmatched to any gene: 11. The length of the CDR3 is 15 residues. This CDR3 is CASSIKGTGVGGYTF. CDR3 sequence (DNA): TGTGCCAGCAGCATCAAAGGGACAGGGGTCGGAGGCTACACCTTC.

The J gene is TRBJ2-5, the V gene TRBV30; the D gene is possibly TRBD1 (6 bases). Germline lookup yields CDR1 GTSNPN and CDR2 SVGIG (reference sequence). The CDR3 runs 14 residues. Trimming left V 2 bases short and J 2 bases short, with 12 bases between. CDR3 in amino acids: CAWSRTGLQETQYF. In DNA form, the CDR3 reads TGTGCCTGGAGTCGAACAGGGTTACAAGAGACCCAGTACTTC.

This clone occurred once. The CDR3 protein is CASSSPANEQFF. CDR3 nucleotide sequence: TGCGCCAGCAGTTCACCCGCGAATGAGCAGTTCTTC. The gene calls are TRBV10-2 and TRBJ2-1; no clear D. This CDR3 is 12 amino acids long. V dropped 5 bases and J dropped 7 bases, with 9 bases sitting between them. From germline, CDR1 is WSHSY and CDR2 SAAADI.

The V gene is TRBV4-1, the J gene TRBJ1-3; D remains unclear. The CDR3 consists of 15 residues. Germline assignment: CDR1 MGHRA and CDR2 YSYEKL. Trimming removed 5 bases at V and 3 bases at J, with 14 bases between. In DNA, the CDR3 is TGCGCCAGCAGCTTACTTGGACTCTATGGAAACACCATATATTTT. Translated: CASSLLGLYGNTIYF.

This clone was observed a handful of times. The CDR3: CASSYLRSSYEQYF. CDR3 DNA: TGTGCCAGCAGTTATCTCAGGTCGTCCTACGAGCAGTACTTC. The rearrangement links TRBV6-2 or TRBV6-3 to TRBJ2-7, with D unresolved. Between the trimmed V and J ends, which lost 3 bases and 1 base, there was a span of 10 bases. Germline V gene lookup returns CDR1 MNHEY and CDR2 SVGEGT. This CDR3 is built from 14 residues.